The entry that follows covers one TCR beta chain sequence. The data derive from a study of blood T cells in healthy people across ages. The ends were cut back, 4 bases at V and 9 bases at J, with 13 bases in the middle. This CDR3 comprises 13 residues. Germline V CDR1 and CDR2: SEHNR, FQNEAQ (reference sequence). Combining a sample-barcoded 5' primer with a J-beta primer mix, a second PCR ran for roughly 6 to 12 cycles. The yield of each sample was at least 2.5 million CDR3-containing paired-end reads. From the 5' RACE reads, TCRdb called clonotypes with MiXCR, one entry per CDR3 protein. The data contain 700,000 to 950,000 distinct CDR3 sequences, 58% of them singletons.

The chain carries TRBV7-9 and TRBJ1-5, with no clear D. Specimen: blood. This clonotype was obtained from a man aged 25-45 years in good health. The CDR3 bases are TGTGCCAGCAGCTCGTCATCCGGACCGCCCCAGCATTTT. Translating gives CASSSSSGPPQHF.